These 16 T cell receptor beta chains came from one sample sequenced in a study of spatial heterogeneity in lung cancer. TCRdb ran MiXCR on the 5' RACE reads and lists one entry per CDR3 protein. The sample shows 11,000 or so distinct CDR3 sequences, roughly 4% of them seen only once. The time point denotes: sample taken at primary tumor resection. Unsorted tumor, nontumor lung tissue or cryopreserved PBMC supplied the whole RNA. Specimen: PBMCs, collected at surgery. These receptors all come from a female donor with early-stage non-small cell lung cancer.

This clonotype has ten or more counts. The library was designed around alpha chains, so this beta chain is a stray read whose abundance carries little weight. V is TRBV20-1 and J is TRBJ2-6; 13 bases match TRBD2. CDR1 and CDR2 from the germline V gene are DFQATT and SNEGSKA (reference sequence). The CDR3 runs 22 residues. V trimming: 0 bases; J trimming: 4 bases; junction bases outside the gene matches: 18. Here the CDR3 DNA reads TGCAGTGCTAGAGATGGCGTAAGCGGACCGACTAGCGGGAGGACCGGGGCCAACGTCCTGACTTTC. Its translation: CSARDGVSGPTSGRTGANVLTF.

At least ten counts were recorded for this clonotype. Within a library made for alpha chains, this beta chain is off target, and its count is uninformative. V gene TRBV29-1 combines with J gene TRBJ1-2, with D maybe TRBD1 (6 bases). The CDR3 extends over 12 amino acids. Germline CDR1 reads SQVTM; CDR2 reads ANQGSEA. V was pared by 7 bases and J by 2 bases, with 11 bases between. The DNA of the CDR3 is TGCAGCGCCCCGGACAGCAACTATGGCTACACCTTC. Its translation: CSAPDSNYGYTF.

This clonotype was counted many times. The library was built for alpha chains, so this beta chain is an off-target read and its size means little. The chain is built from TRBV2 and TRBJ2-7; TRBD1 or TRBD2 may be the D gene (5 bases each). The CDR3 has 13 amino acids. Germline CDR1 and CDR2: SNHLY and FYNNEI. V shed 5 bases and J shed 4 bases, with 12 bases lying between them. The CDR3 DNA sequence: TGTGCCAGCAGTCCCGGGACGCTATACGAGCAGTACTTC. Encoded protein: CASSPGTLYEQYF.

The sample holds many counts of this clonotype. This beta chain lies outside the target of a library built for alpha chains; its clone size means little. The chain links TRBV5-6 to TRBJ2-3, with D perhaps TRBD1 (5 bases). Germline assignment: CDR1 SGHDT and CDR2 YYEEEE. Trimming left V 1 base short and J 4 bases short, with 10 bases between. This CDR3 contains 14 residues. The CDR3 DNA follows: TGTGCCAGCAGCTTGTCCAGGGTAGCAGATACGCAGTATTTT. Its translation: CASSLSRVADTQYF. Looking up the rest from reference TRBV5-6 and TRBJ2-3 gives the full variable domain: DAGVTQSPTHLIKTRGQQVTLRCSPKSGHDTVSWYQQALGQGPQFIFQYYEEEERQRGNFPDRFSGHQFPNYSSELNVNALLLGDSALYLCASSLSRVADTQYFGPGTRLTVL.

This clonotype was detected ten times or more. In a library made to pick up alpha chains, this beta chain is a stray read with a size that means little. J is TRBJ2-1 and V is TRBV18; D is unresolved. The CDR3 sequence is 11 residues long. Trimming cost V 4 bases and J 6 bases, with 4 bases left between them. Germline CDR1 is KGHSH and CDR2 is LQKENI. Written as DNA, the CDR3 is TGTGCCAGCTCACAGGGCAATGAGCAGTTCTTC. Amino acid sequence: CASSQGNEQFF. The full variable domain, with the rest looked up from reference TRBV18 and TRBJ2-1, is NAGVMQNPRHLVRRRGQEARLRCSPMKGHSHVYWYRQLPEEGLKFMVYLQKENIIDESGMPKERFSAEFPKEGPSILRIQQVVRGDSAAYFCASSQGNEQFFGPGTRLTVL.

This clonotype appeared many times. A library made for alpha chains picked up this beta chain off target, so its size means little. This chain connects TRBV3-1 to TRBJ2-1, with 7 bases lining up with TRBD2. V trimming: 5 bases; J trimming: 6 bases; junction bases outside the gene matches: 13. Germline V CDR1 and CDR2: LGHDT, YNNKEL (reference sequence). This CDR3 region has 16 residues. The CDR3: CASSDRAGVGTNEQFF. The CDR3, as DNA: TGTGCCAGCAGCGACCGTGCGGGGGTGGGGACCAATGAGCAGTTCTTC.

Remarks on this clonotype: Since it is a stray read in a library aimed at alpha chains, this beta chain has a size that is not meaningful. This chain uses TRBV6-2 or TRBV6-3 with TRBJ2-7, with 8 bases that match TRBD2. J gave up 12 bases and V 2 bases, and 12 bases lay outside the gene matches. Germline V gene sequence: CDR1 MNHEY, CDR2 SVGEGT. This CDR3 has 14 residues. As DNA, the CDR3 is TGTGCCAGCAGTTACAACTCCGGGACTAGAGTCATGTACTTC. Residues: CASSYNSGTRVMYF.

This clonotype was recorded at least ten times. This beta chain represents an off-target read in a library built for alpha chains; its size is of limited meaning. The CDR3 here is CASSPPGHNSPLHF. The CDR3 region has the DNA TGTGCCAGCAGTCCTCCGGGGCACAATTCACCCCTCCACTTT. The chain carries TRBV12-3 or TRBV12-4 and TRBJ1-6, with a possible D match to TRBD1 (5 bases). The CDR3 has 14 residues. V was cut by 5 bases and J by 7 bases, with 12 bases left in between.

This clonotype was seen many times. The library was designed around alpha chains, so this beta chain is a stray read whose abundance carries little weight. This chain uses TRBV27 with TRBJ1-1; D is possibly TRBD1 (6 bases). Germline CDR1 and CDR2: MNHEY and SMNVEV (reference sequence). The CDR3 spans 12 residues. The V and J ends lost 5 bases and 8 bases respectively, with 12 bases between them. The CDR3 here is CASSAGVGEAFF. Here the CDR3 DNA reads TGTGCCAGCAGTGCAGGGGTTGGAGAAGCTTTCTTT.

This clonotype was observed many times. This beta chain represents an off-target read in a library built for alpha chains; its size is of limited meaning. CDR3 sequence: CSVGTGVDTQYF. DNA for the CDR3: TGCAGCGTTGGGACAGGGGTGGATACGCAGTATTTT. The V call is TRBV29-1, the J call TRBJ2-3, with 9 bases that match TRBD1. V lost 4 bases and J lost 6; bases outside the gene matches: 2. Germline CDR1 is SQVTM and CDR2 is ANQGSEA. This CDR3 region has 12 residues.

This clonotype was observed at least ten times. For a library built for alpha chains, this beta chain is a stray read; little rests on its size. The chain joins TRBV5-6 to TRBJ2-5; D ambiguous. The germline V gene encodes CDR1 SGHDT and CDR2 YYEEEE. The V end lost 4 bases, the J end lost 4 bases, and 8 bases lay between the germline ends. The CDR3 has 12 residues. The CDR3 sequence: CASSIRRETQYF. The CDR3 DNA sequence: TGTGCCAGCAGCATTAGGCGAGAGACCCAGTACTTC. Supplemented by reference TRBV5-6 and TRBJ2-5, the full variable domain reads DAGVTQSPTHLIKTRGQQVTLRCSPKSGHDTVSWYQQALGQGPQFIFQYYEEEERQRGNFPDRFSGHQFPNYSSELNVNALLLGDSALYLCASSIRRETQYFGPGTRLLVL.

About this clonotype: For a library built for alpha chains, this beta chain is a stray read; little rests on its size. The rearrangement links TRBV7-9 to TRBJ1-1, with TRBD1 matching 7 bases. From germline, CDR1 is SEHNR and CDR2 FQNEAQ (reference sequence). The CDR3 spans 15 residues. The ends lost 3 bases at V and 8 bases at J; junction bases unmatched: 12. The CDR3 DNA follows: TGTGCCAGCAGCTTGAGCGGGGACAGAGGAGACGAAGCTTTCTTT. This gives the protein CASSLSGDRGDEAFF.

This clonotype was found many times. This beta chain represents an off-target read in a library built for alpha chains; its size is of limited meaning. In nucleotides, the CDR3 is TGTGCCAGCAGTGAAGACCGTTGGGGGGCTGAAGCTTTCTTT. This codes for CASSEDRWGAEAFF. The chain combines TRBV6-1 with TRBJ1-1; tentatively, D is TRBD1 (5 bases). Trimming cost V 1 base and J 6 bases, with 12 bases left between them. The CDR3 has 14 residues. Germline CDR1 is MNHNS and CDR2 is SASEGT.

Many counts were recorded for this clonotype. Little can be read into the size of this beta chain, an off-target read in a library designed for alpha chains. J is TRBJ1-5 and V is TRBV28; TRBD1 matches at 9 bases. V lost 6 bases, J lost 7 bases, and 19 bases stayed unmatched. This CDR3 contains 18 residues. CDR1 is MDHEN and CDR2 is SYDVKM in the germline V gene. As DNA, the CDR3 is TGTGCCAGCAGAAGACTGGGACAGGGCCTGGACATCACACAGCCCCAGCATTTT. Encoded protein: CASRRLGQGLDITQPQHF.

This clonotype has at least ten counts. Found in a library prepared for alpha chains, this beta chain is an off-target read, and its abundance has little meaning. The chain recombines TRBV4-2 with TRBJ2-5; TRBD2 matches at 8 bases. V gave up 4 bases and J gave up 4 bases; unmatched junction bases: 23. The CDR3 is 20 residues long. CDR1 is LGHNA and CDR2 is YNFKEQ in the germline V gene. The CDR3 region is CASSPYRPGAGAIRGETQYF. The DNA of the CDR3 is TGTGCCAGCAGCCCCTACCGCCCGGGAGCGGGGGCGATTCGAGGAGAGACCCAGTACTTC.

This clonotype occurred many times. In a library made to pick up alpha chains, this beta chain is a stray read with a size that means little. The chain couples TRBV25-1 to TRBJ2-2; either TRBD1 or TRBD2 may fit D (6 bases each). CDR3 length equals 16 residues. Trimming left V 9 bases short and J 0 bases short, with 17 bases between. The germline CDR1 and CDR2 sequences are MGHDK and SYGVNS. The CDR3 nucleotides read TGTGCCAGGCGGAGGCGGGACACTTCGAACACCGGGGAGCTGTTTTTT. Translation gives CARRRRDTSNTGELFF.